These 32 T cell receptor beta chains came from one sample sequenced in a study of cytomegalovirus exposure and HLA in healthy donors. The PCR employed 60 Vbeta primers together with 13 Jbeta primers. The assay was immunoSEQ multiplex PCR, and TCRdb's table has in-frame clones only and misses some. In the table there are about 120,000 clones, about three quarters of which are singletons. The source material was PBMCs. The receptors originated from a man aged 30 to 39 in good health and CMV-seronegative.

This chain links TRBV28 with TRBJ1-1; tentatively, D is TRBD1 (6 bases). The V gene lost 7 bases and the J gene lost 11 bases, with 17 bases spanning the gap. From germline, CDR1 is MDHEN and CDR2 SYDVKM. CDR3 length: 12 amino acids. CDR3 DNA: TGTGCCAGCAAGGTAGGCAGGGGAAGCGCTTTCTTT. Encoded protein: CASKVGRGSAFF.

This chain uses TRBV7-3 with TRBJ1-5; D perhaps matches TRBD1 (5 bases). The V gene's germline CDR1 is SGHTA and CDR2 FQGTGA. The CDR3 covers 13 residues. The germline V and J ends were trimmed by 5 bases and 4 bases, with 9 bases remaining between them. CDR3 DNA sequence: TGTGCCAGCAGCCGAGACAGTAATCAGCCCCAGCATTTT. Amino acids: CASSRDSNQPQHF.

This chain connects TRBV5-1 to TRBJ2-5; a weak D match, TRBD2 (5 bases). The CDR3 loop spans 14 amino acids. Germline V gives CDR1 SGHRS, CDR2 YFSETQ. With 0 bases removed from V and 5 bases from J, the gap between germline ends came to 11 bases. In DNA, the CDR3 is TGCGCCAGCAGCTTGGCCGGGGATGCGGAGACCCAGTACTTC. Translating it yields CASSLAGDAETQYF.

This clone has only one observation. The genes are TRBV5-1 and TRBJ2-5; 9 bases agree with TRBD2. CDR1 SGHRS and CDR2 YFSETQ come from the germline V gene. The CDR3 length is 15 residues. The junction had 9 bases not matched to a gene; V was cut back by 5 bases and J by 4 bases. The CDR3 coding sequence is TGCGCCAGCAGGGGAGGTAGCGGGGGAGGAGAGACCCAGTACTTC. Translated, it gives CASRGGSGGGETQYF.

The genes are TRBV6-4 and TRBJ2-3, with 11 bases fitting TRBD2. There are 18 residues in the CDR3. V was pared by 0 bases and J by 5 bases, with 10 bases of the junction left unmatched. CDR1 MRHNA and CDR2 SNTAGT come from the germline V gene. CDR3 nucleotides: TGTGCCAGCAGTGACTCCACGATTAGCGGGGGGGCTAGAGATACGCAGTATTTT. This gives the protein CASSDSTISGGARDTQYF.

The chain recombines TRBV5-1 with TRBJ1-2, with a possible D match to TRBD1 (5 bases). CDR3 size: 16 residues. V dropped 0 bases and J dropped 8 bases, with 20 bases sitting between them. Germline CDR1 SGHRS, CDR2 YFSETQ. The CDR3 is CASSLAYAGGTGGYTF. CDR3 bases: TGCGCCAGCAGCTTGGCCTACGCCGGCGGGACTGGGGGCTACACCTTC.

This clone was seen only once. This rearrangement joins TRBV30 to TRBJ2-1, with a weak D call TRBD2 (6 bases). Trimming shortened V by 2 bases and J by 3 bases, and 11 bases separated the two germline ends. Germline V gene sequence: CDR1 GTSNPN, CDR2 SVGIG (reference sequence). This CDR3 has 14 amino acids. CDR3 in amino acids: CAWSRRGNYNEQFF. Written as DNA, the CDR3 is TGTGCCTGGAGTAGGAGGGGAAACTACAATGAGCAGTTCTTC.

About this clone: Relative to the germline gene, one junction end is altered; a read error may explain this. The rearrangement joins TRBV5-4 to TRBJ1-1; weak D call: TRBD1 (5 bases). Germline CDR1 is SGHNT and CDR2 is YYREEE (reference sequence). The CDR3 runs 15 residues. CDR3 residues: CASSHADTRNTEAFF. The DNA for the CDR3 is TGCGCCAGCAGCCATGCGGACACGAGGAACACTGAAGCTTTCTTT.

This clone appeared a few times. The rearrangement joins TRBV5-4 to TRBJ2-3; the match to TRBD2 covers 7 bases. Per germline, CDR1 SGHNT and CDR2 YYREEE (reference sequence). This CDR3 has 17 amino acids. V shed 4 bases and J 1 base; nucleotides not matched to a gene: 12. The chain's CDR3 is CASSRLNLLARTDTQYF. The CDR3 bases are TGTGCCAGCAGCCGCTTAAATTTACTAGCGCGCACAGATACGCAGTATTTT.

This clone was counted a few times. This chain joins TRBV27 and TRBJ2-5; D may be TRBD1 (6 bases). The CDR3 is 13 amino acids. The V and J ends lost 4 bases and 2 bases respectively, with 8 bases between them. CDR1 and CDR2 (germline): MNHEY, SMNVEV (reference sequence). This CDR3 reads CASSSDRQETQYF. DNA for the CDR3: TGTGCCAGCAGTTCGGACAGACAAGAGACCCAGTACTTC.

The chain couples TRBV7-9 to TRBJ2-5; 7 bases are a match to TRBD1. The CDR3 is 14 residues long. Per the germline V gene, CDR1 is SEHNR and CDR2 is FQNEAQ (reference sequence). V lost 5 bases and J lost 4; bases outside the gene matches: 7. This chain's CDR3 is CASSVLGGGETQYF. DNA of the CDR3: TGTGCCAGCAGCGTCTTAGGGGGCGGAGAGACCCAGTACTTC. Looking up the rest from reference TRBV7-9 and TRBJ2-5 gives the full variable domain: DTGVSQNPRHKITKRGQNVTFRCDPISEHNRLYWYRQTLGQGPEFLTYFQNEAQLEKSRLLSDRFSAERPKGSFSTLEIQRTEQGDSAMYLCASSVLGGGETQYFGPGTRLLVL.

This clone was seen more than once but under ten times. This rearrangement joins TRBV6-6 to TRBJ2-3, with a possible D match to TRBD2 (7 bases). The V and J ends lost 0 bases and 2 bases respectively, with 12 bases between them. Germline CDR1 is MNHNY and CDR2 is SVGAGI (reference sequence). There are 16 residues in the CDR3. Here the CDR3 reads CASSYSSRGATDTQYF. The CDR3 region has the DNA TGTGCCAGCAGTTACTCGAGTCGGGGGGCCACAGATACGCAGTATTTT.

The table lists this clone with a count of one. The CDR3, as DNA: TGTGCCAGCCGACCCCTCCTCGTGGGGCCAGGCGATTACCCGGACGAAGACAATGAGCAGTTCTTC. It is translated as CASRPLLVGPGDYPDEDNEQFF. The chain employs TRBV27 and TRBJ2-1; weak D call: TRBD1 (5 bases). CDR1 MNHEY and CDR2 SMNVEV come from the germline V gene (reference sequence). V shed 8 bases and J shed 5 bases, with 40 bases lying between them. The CDR3 totals 22 residues.

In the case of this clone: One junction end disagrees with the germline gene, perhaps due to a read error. The CDR3 DNA follows: TGCAATATGGCAGGGGGCTTGTCAGCCCCAGCATTT. Amino acid sequence: CNMAGGLSAPAF. The chain links TRBV29-1 to TRBJ1-5; 8 bases match TRBD1. Germline CDR1 SQVTM, CDR2 ANQGSEA. There are 12 residues in the CDR3.

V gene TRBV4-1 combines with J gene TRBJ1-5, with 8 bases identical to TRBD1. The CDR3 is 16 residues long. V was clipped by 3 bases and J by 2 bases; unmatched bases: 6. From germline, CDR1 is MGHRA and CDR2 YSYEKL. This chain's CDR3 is CASSHQPGQGNQPQHF. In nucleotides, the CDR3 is TGCGCCAGCAGCCACCAACCGGGACAGGGCAATCAGCCCCAGCATTTT.

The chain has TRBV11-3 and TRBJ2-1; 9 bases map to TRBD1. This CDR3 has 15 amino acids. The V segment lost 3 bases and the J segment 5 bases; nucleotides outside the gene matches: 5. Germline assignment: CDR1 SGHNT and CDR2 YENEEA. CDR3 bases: TGTGCCAGCAGCTTGGGACAGGGAAGGGACAATGAGCAGTTCTTC. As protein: CASSLGQGRDNEQFF.

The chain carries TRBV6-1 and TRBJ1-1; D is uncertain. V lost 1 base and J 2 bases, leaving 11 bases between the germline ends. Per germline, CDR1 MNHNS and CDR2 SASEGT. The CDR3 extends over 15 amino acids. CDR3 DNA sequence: TGTGCCAGCAGTGAAGTTGTACAACAAAACACTGAAGCTTTCTTT. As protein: CASSEVVQQNTEAFF.

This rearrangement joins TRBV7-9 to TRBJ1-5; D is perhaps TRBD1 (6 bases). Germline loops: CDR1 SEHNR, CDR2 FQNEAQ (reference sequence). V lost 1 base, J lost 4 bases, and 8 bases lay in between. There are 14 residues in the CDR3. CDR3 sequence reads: CASSLGGRNQPQHF. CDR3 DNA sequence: TGTGCCAGCAGCTTAGGGGGGCGGAATCAGCCCCAGCATTTT.

CDR3 in amino acids: CASSLVSLEQYF. In DNA, the CDR3 is TGTGCCAGCAGCTTAGTCTCTTTGGAGCAGTACTTC. J is TRBJ2-7 and V is TRBV7-9, with unresolved D. The CDR3 consists of 12 residues. Trimming cost V 1 base and J 7 bases, with 8 bases left between them. CDR1 and CDR2 from the germline V gene are SEHNR and FQNEAQ (reference sequence).

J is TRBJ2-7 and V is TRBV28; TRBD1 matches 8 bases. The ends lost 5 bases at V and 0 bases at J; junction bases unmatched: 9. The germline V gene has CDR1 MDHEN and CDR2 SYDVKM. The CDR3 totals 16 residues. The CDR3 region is CASSPTGALSSYEQYF. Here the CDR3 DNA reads TGTGCCAGCAGTCCGACAGGGGCCCTGAGCTCCTACGAGCAGTACTTC. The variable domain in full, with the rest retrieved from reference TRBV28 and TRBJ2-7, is DVKVTQSSRYLVKRTGEKVFLECVQDMDHENMFWYRQDPGLGLRLIYFSYDVKMKEKGDIPEGYSVSREKKERFSLILESASTNQTSMYLCASSPTGALSSYEQYFGPGTRLTVT.

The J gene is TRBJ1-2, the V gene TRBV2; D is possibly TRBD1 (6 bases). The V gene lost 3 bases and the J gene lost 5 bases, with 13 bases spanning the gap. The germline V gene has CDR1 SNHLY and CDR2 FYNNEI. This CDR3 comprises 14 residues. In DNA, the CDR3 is TGTGCCAGCAGTGATGAGGGGGTTTATTATGGCTACACCTTC. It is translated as CASSDEGVYYGYTF. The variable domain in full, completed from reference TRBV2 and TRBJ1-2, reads EPEVTQTPSHQVTQMGQEVILRCVPISNHLYFYWYRQILGQKVEFLVSFYNNEISEKSEIFDDQFSVERPDGSNFTLKIRSTKLEDSAMYFCASSDEGVYYGYTFGSGTRLTVV.

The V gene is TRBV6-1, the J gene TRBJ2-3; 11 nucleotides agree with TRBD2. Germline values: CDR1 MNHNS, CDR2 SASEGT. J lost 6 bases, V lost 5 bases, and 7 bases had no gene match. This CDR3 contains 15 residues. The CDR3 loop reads CASSPTSGGRDTQYF. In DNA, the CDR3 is TGTGCCAGCAGTCCTACTAGCGGGGGTAGGGATACGCAGTATTTT.

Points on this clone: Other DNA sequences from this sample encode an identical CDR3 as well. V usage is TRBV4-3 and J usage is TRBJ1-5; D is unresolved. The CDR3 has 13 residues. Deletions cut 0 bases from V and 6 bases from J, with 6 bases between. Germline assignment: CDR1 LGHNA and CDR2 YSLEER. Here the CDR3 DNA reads TGCGCCAGCAGCCAAGATAGTGGTCAGCCCCAGCATTTT. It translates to CASSQDSGQPQHF.

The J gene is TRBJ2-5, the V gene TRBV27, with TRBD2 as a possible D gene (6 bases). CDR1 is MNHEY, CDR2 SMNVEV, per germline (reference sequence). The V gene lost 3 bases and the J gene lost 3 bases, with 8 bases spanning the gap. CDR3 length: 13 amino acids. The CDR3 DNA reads TGTGCCAGCAGTTTTTCTAGCGAAGAGACCCAGTACTTC. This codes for CASSFSSEETQYF.

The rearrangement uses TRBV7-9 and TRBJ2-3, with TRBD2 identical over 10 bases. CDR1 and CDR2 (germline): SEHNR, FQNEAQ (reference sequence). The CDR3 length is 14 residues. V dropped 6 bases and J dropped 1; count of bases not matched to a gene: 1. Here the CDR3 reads CASRTSGGTDTQYF. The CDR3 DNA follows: TGTGCCAGCAGAACTAGCGGGGGCACAGATACGCAGTATTTT. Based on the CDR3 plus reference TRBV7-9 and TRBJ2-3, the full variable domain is DTGVSQNPRHKITKRGQNVTFRCDPISEHNRLYWYRQTLGQGPEFLTYFQNEAQLEKSRLLSDRFSAERPKGSFSTLEIQRTEQGDSAMYLCASRTSGGTDTQYFGPGTRLTVL.

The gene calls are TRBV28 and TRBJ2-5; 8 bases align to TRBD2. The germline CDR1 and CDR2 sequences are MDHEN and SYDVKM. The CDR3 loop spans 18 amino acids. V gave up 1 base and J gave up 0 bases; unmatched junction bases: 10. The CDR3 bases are TGTGCCAGCAGTTTATATCCCCGGGGGGGGGCGTACCAAGAGACCCAGTACTTC. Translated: CASSLYPRGGAYQETQYF.

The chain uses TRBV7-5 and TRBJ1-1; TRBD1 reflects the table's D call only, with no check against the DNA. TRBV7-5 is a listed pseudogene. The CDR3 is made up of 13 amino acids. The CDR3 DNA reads TGTGCCAGAAGCTTAGAGACAGTGGGTAAAGCTTTCTTT. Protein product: CARSLETVGKAFF.

DNA of the CDR3: TGTGCCAGCAGCTTGGTAGGGACACCCTCCTACGAGCAGTACTTC. Protein sequence: CASSLVGTPSYEQYF. This chain links TRBV5-5 with TRBJ2-5, with a weak D call TRBD1 (6 bases). The J call is doubtful: the DNA matches TRBJ2-7 better. From germline, CDR1 is SGHKS and CDR2 YYEKEE (reference sequence). The CDR3 is 15 residues long.

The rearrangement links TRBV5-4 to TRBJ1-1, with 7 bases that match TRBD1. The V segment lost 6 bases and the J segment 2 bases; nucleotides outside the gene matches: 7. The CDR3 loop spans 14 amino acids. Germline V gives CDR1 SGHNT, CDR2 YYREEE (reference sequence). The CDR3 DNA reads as TGTGCCAGCACCTTACAGGGGACCAACACTGAAGCTTTCTTT. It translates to CASTLQGTNTEAFF. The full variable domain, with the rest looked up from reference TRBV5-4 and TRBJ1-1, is ETGVTQSPTHLIKTRGQQVTLRCSSQSGHNTVSWYQQALGQGPQFIFQYYREEENGRGNFPPRFSGLQFPNYSSELNVNALELDDSALYLCASTLQGTNTEAFFGQGTRLTVV.

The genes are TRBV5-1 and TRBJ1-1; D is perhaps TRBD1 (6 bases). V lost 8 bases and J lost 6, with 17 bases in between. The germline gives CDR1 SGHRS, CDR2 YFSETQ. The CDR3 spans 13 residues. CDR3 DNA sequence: TGCGCCAGTATAGACAGGCCGAGCGCTGAAGCTTTCTTT. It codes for CASIDRPSAEAFF. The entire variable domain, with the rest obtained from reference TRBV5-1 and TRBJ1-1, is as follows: KAGVTQTPRYLIKTRGQQVTLSCSPISGHRSVSWYQQTPGQGLQFLFEYFSETQRNKGNFPGRFSGRQFSNSRSEMNVSTLELGDSALYLCASIDRPSAEAFFGQGTRLTVV.

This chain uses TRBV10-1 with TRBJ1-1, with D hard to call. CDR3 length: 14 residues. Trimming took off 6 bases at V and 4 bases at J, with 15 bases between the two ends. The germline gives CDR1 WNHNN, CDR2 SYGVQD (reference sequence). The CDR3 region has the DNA TGCGCCAGCAGCGTTGACGGGTTCGTCACTGAAGCTTTCTTT. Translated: CASSVDGFVTEAFF.

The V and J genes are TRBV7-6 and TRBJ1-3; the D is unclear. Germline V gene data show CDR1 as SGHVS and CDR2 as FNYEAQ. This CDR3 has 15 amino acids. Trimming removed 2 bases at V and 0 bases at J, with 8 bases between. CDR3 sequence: CASSLYGYSGNTIYF. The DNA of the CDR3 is TGTGCCAGCAGCTTATACGGGTACTCTGGAAACACCATATATTTT.